This TCR beta chain was profiled in a study of cytomegalovirus exposure and HLA in healthy donors. Study information: Around 77 million unique TCRs from HLA-typed donors made up an early data release. General study points: Analyses of presence/absence relied on an assumption of roughly uniform sequencing depth across donors. Rates of TCR association differed by HLA locus in a later analysis, with DRB1 highest and HLA-C lowest.

This PCR relied on a set of 60 Vbeta primers and 13 Jbeta primers. TCRdb's copy holds only in-frame clones and misses some; the assay was immunoSEQ multiplex PCR. Of around 200,000 clones in the sample, almost 80% were seen once. From germline, CDR1 is GTSNPN and CDR2 SVGIG (reference sequence). The CDR3 is 14 amino acids. V lost 2 bases to trimming and J lost 4 bases, with 15 bases between them. A remark on this clone: The antigen is not known.

The source is a male donor in good health and CMV-seronegative. V is TRBV30 and J is TRBJ2-7; D might be TRBD2 (6 bases). The sample consisted of PBMCs. CDR3: CAWSNPGVGYEQYF. As DNA, the CDR3 is TGTGCCTGGAGTAATCCGGGAGTCGGGTACGAGCAGTACTTC.